This entry features one T cell receptor (beta chain) sequence. Its target is unknown. At one end the junction does not follow the germline gene, possibly because of a read error. The CDR3 covers 15 residues. Germline V gene lookup returns CDR1 DFQATT and CDR2 SNEGSKA (reference sequence). The data derive from a study of T cell repertoires in cytomegalovirus infection. A single record per CDR3 protein comes from TCRdb applying MiXCR to the reads. There are about 270,000 distinct CDR3 sequences in the sample; about 20% occur only once, and around 20% lies in the top ten. The sequence was collected from a human donor in good health (CMV status not recorded). Some clones in this sample may be carry-over from other donors' samples. The rearrangement uses TRBV20-1 and TRBJ2-5; tentatively, D is TRBD1 or TRBD2 (6 bases each). This specimen was cultured PBMCs, taken from culture after CMV antigen stimulation. CDR3 DNA: TGCAGTTCTAGAGGGAGGCAGGGGTCCCAAGAGACCCAGTACTTC. As protein: CSSRGRQGSQETQYF.